This TCR beta chain came from a study of technical replicates of blood from several donors. Here immunoSEQ multiplex PCR was the method, and the copy in TCRdb shows in-frame clones only, minus some. The table records about 88,000 clones, around 92% of them present only once. CDR1 and CDR2 from the germline V gene are ENHRY and SYGVKD. The V and J ends lost 4 bases and 2 bases respectively, with 9 bases between them. The CDR3 consists of 14 residues. This chain uses TRBV10-3 with TRBJ2-1, with D unresolved. The sample taken for sequencing was T cells isolated from PBMCs. The receptor was isolated from a human donor in good health. CDR3 DNA: TGTGCCATCAGTGGGGCACGCACCTACAATGAGCAGTTCTTC. Translated: CAISGARTYNEQFF.